The 19 T cell receptor beta chains in this list originate from one sample, sequenced in a study of T cells in Graves' hyperthyroidism and ophthalmopathy. Amplified regions were TCR beta CDR3 sequences from RNA transcripts. A set of HTBI primers served as the primers for a first-round RT-PCR of the TCR CDR3. TCRdb used MiXCR to reprocess the multiplex PCR reads, holding one entry per CDR3 protein. The repertoire has more than 550,000 distinct CDR3 sequences, around 16% of them found once; the top ten carry 15% to 17%. The specimen was blood. The receptors derive from a man aged 50-59 years with Graves' hyperthyroidism.

The J gene is TRBJ1-1, the V gene TRBV28; TRBD1 matches 7 bases. Germline CDR1 is MDHEN and CDR2 is SYDVKM. The CDR3 loop spans 18 amino acids. V shed 3 bases, J shed 3 bases, and the junction held 16 bases outside the gene matches. Written as DNA, the CDR3 is TGTGCCAGCAGTTTTACCCAGGGGGGGTCAGATTTGGACACTGAAGCTTTCTTT. Encoded protein: CASSFTQGGSDLDTEAFF.

The chain combines TRBV20-1 with TRBJ2-1, with 15 nucleotides matching TRBD2. Germline V gives CDR1 DFQATT, CDR2 SNEGSKA (reference sequence). The CDR3 has 18 residues. Trimming removed 8 bases from V and 0 bases from J; junction bases left unmatched: 11. In DNA, the CDR3 is TGCAGTATAAGGACTAGCGGGAGGGAAAGTAGCTCCTACAATGAGCAGTTCTTC. Residues: CSIRTSGRESSSYNEQFF.

This clonotype has a handful of counts. J is TRBJ2-7 and V is TRBV7-3, with 9 bases matching TRBD1. The V segment lost 4 bases and the J segment 3 bases; nucleotides outside the gene matches: 7. The CDR3 extends over 15 amino acids. CDR1 and CDR2 from the germline V gene are SGHTA and FQGTGA. The CDR3 DNA is TGTGCCAGCAGCTCTGGGACAGGGAGGTTCTACGAGCAGTACTTC. Amino acid sequence: CASSSGTGRFYEQYF. Variable domain in full (rest from reference TRBV7-3 and TRBJ2-7): GAGVSQTPSNKVTEKGKYVELRCDPISGHTALYWYRQSLGQGPEFLIYFQGTGAADDSGLPNDRFFAVRPEGSVSTLKIQRTERGDSAVYLCASSSGTGRFYEQYFGPGTRLTVT.

The chain uses TRBV29-1 and TRBJ2-5; D is ambiguous. The CDR3 sequence is 12 residues long. The germline CDR1 and CDR2 sequences are SQVTM and ANQGSEA. V dropped 2 bases and J dropped 2 bases, with 6 bases sitting between them. CDR3 in DNA: TGCAGCGTTGAATTTTTACAAGAGACCCAGTACTTC. Translating gives CSVEFLQETQYF. Drawing the rest from reference TRBV29-1 and TRBJ2-5, the complete variable domain is SAVISQKPSRDICQRGTSLTIQCQVDSQVTMMFWYRQQPGQSLTLIATANQGSEATYESGFVIDKFPISRPNLTFSTLTVSNMSPEDSSIYLCSVEFLQETQYFGPGTRLLVL.

Ten or more counts support this clonotype. The chain uses TRBV2 and TRBJ2-7; 11 bases are shared with TRBD2. V lost 2 bases to trimming and J lost 4 bases; unmatched junction nucleotides: 1. CDR1 is SNHLY and CDR2 is FYNNEI in the germline V gene. This CDR3 contains 14 residues. The CDR3 here is CASSETSGSYEQYF. Here the CDR3 DNA reads TGTGCCAGCAGTGAAACTAGCGGGAGTTACGAGCAGTACTTC.

This chain joins TRBV27 and TRBJ1-4, with a tentative D call TRBD1 (5 bases). The CDR3 extends over 13 amino acids. The V end lost 4 bases, the J end lost 8 bases, and 11 bases lay between the germline ends. The V gene's germline CDR1 is MNHEY and CDR2 SMNVEV (reference sequence). The CDR3 spells CASSYGALEKLFF. For the CDR3, the DNA is TGTGCCAGCAGTTACGGGGCTCTGGAAAAACTGTTTTTT.

This clonotype came up many times. The chain combines TRBV6-1 with TRBJ2-7; 7 bases are shared with TRBD2. In germline, CDR1 is MNHNS, CDR2 SASEGT. The V segment lost 8 bases and the J segment 5 bases; nucleotides outside the gene matches: 12. The CDR3 is 14 amino acids. CDR3 region: CASAKPGGRDEQYF. For the CDR3, the DNA is TGTGCCAGCGCGAAGCCCGGGGGGAGGGACGAGCAGTACTTC.

About this clonotype: Just one base apart from a much larger clone, this may be a read error. The genes are TRBV27 and TRBJ1-1; D is ambiguous. From germline, CDR1 is MNHEY and CDR2 SMNVEV (reference sequence). With 5 bases removed from V and 4 bases from J, the gap between germline ends came to 17 bases. The CDR3 spans 15 residues. The CDR3: CASSPASLRRTEAFF. The CDR3 DNA sequence: TGTGCCAGCAGTCCGGCCTCATTAAGGCGCACTGAAGCTTTCTTT.

This clonotype has a count of ten or more. The J gene is TRBJ1-3, the V gene TRBV28, with D hard to call. CDR1 and CDR2 (germline): MDHEN, SYDVKM. With 2 bases removed from V and 0 bases from J, the gap between germline ends came to 8 bases. CDR3 length: 15 amino acids. The CDR3 coding sequence is TGTGCCAGCAGTTTAGGGCTTATCTCTGGAAACACCATATATTTT. Amino acid sequence: CASSLGLISGNTIYF. The complete variable domain, with remaining parts taken from reference TRBV28 and TRBJ1-3, reads DVKVTQSSRYLVKRTGEKVFLECVQDMDHENMFWYRQDPGLGLRLIYFSYDVKMKEKGDIPEGYSVSREKKERFSLILESASTNQTSMYLCASSLGLISGNTIYFGEGSWLTVV.

This clonotype was observed once. The rearrangement links TRBV10-2 to TRBJ2-3; 7 nucleotides agree with TRBD2. The CDR3 totals 12 residues. Germline CDR1 and CDR2: WSHSY and SAAADI. V lost 8 bases and J lost 5; bases outside the gene matches: 4. The DNA of the CDR3 is TGCGCCAGCGGGGCGGGAGAAGATACGCAGTATTTT. Translation gives CASGAGEDTQYF.

V and J are TRBV10-1 and TRBJ1-2; 12 bases match TRBD1. The CDR3 is made up of 15 amino acids. The V gene's germline CDR1 is WNHNN and CDR2 SYGVQD (reference sequence). V was pared by 3 bases and J by 2 bases, with 1 base of the junction left unmatched. The CDR3 protein is CASSDGTGGNYGYTF. The CDR3 bases are TGCGCCAGCAGTGATGGGACAGGGGGCAACTATGGCTACACCTTC.

This clonotype occurred many times. This chain links TRBV24-1 with TRBJ2-1, with no clear D. The V end was cut by 3 bases, the J end by 3 bases, with 11 bases between. The CDR3 spans 15 residues. Germline V gene data show CDR1 as KGHDR and CDR2 as SFDVKD. The CDR3 reads CATSDPLAVYNEQFF. The DNA for the CDR3 is TGTGCCACCAGTGATCCCTTAGCAGTCTACAATGAGCAGTTCTTC.

This clonotype was seen at least ten times. The J gene is TRBJ2-7, the V gene TRBV28; TRBD1 might be the D (8 bases). CDR3 length: 14 amino acids. Trimming removed 6 bases from V and 1 base from J, with 13 bases in between. The germline CDR1 and CDR2 sequences are MDHEN and SYDVKM. The CDR3 DNA reads as TGTGCCAGCAGAGACAGGGGAGGGTCCTACGAGCAGTACTTC. It specifies CASRDRGGSYEQYF. The whole variable domain, filled in from reference TRBV28 and TRBJ2-7, reads DVKVTQSSRYLVKRTGEKVFLECVQDMDHENMFWYRQDPGLGLRLIYFSYDVKMKEKGDIPEGYSVSREKKERFSLILESASTNQTSMYLCASRDRGGSYEQYFGPGTRLTVT.

This clonotype has at least ten counts. CDR3 bases: TGTGCCAGCTCACCAGTTGGACAGCCCTACGAGCAGTACTTC. Encoded protein: CASSPVGQPYEQYF. The V call is TRBV18, the J call TRBJ2-7; possible D gene TRBD1, 6 bases. CDR3 length equals 14 residues. Germline V gene sequence: CDR1 KGHSH, CDR2 LQKENI. V gave up 2 bases and J gave up 2 bases, with 10 bases separating them.

This clonotype was seen at least ten times. The V gene is TRBV30, the J gene TRBJ1-2; the D is unclear. This CDR3 contains 13 residues. Germline values: CDR1 GTSNPN, CDR2 SVGIG (reference sequence). The V end lost 0 bases, the J end lost 3 bases, and 8 bases lay between the germline ends. CDR3 residues: CAWSVQSYYGYTF. CDR3 DNA sequence: TGTGCCTGGAGTGTACAGAGTTACTATGGCTACACCTTC.

This clonotype was observed a handful of times. Written as DNA, the CDR3 is TGTGCCAGCAGCTTAGGGGACAGGGAAGCTTTCTTT. This gives the protein CASSLGDREAFF. The rearrangement links TRBV7-9 to TRBJ1-1, with 8 positions matching TRBD1. The CDR3 is 12 amino acids. Germline values: CDR1 SEHNR, CDR2 FQNEAQ (reference sequence). V lost 1 base and J lost 8; bases outside the gene matches: 0.

This chain uses TRBV25-1 with TRBJ2-1, with 7 positions matching TRBD2. The CDR3 covers 14 residues. Germline V gene data show CDR1 as MGHDK and CDR2 as SYGVNS. J lost 3 bases, V lost 4 bases, and 3 bases had no gene match. In DNA form, the CDR3 reads TGTGCCAGCAGTGGGAAGCGGGACTACAATGAGCAGTTCTTC. This encodes CASSGKRDYNEQFF.

This clonotype was recorded many times. This rearrangement joins TRBV28 to TRBJ2-1; 9 positions agree with TRBD2. The CDR3 has 15 residues. Trimming took 7 bases from V and 4 from J; bases not matched to a gene: 8. Germline assignment: CDR1 MDHEN and CDR2 SYDVKM. The CDR3 region is CASILSGSSYNEQFF. The CDR3 bases are TGTGCCAGCATCCTTAGCGGGAGCTCTTACAATGAGCAGTTCTTC.

This clonotype was detected only a few times. The chain combines TRBV6-2 or TRBV6-3 with TRBJ2-7, with D perhaps matching TRBD1 or TRBD2 (5 bases each). Looked up from germline, CDR1 is MNHEY and CDR2 is SVGEGT. This CDR3 spans 13 amino acids. Trimming pared 6 bases from V and 5 bases from J, leaving 14 bases between. CDR3 bases: TGTGCCAGCAGAGCAGGGAGTAGCCACGAGCAGTACTTC. It specifies CASRAGSSHEQYF.